This T cell receptor beta chain was captured by sequencing in a study of T cell changes during pregnancy in multiple sclerosis. Sequencing was performed with immunoSEQ multiplex PCR; in TCRdb, only in-frame clones are kept and a portion is missing. The data show approximately 37,000 clones, with 70% to 90% seen just once and under 4.5% held by the top ten. The length of the CDR3 is 14 residues. Trimming pared 1 base from V and 3 bases from J, leaving 7 bases between. Germline loops: CDR1 MGHRA, CDR2 YSYEKL. Source: CD8+ T cells from peripheral blood mononuclear cells, taken in the first trimester of pregnancy. The origin of this receptor is a female donor with multiple sclerosis, enrolled in a pregnancy study. The chain carries TRBV4-1 and TRBJ1-5; weak D call: TRBD1 (6 bases). The CDR3 DNA reads TGCGCCAGCAGCCAAGGGGACACCAATCAGCCCCAGCATTTT. This gives the protein CASSQGDTNQPQHF.